The present TCR beta chain was sequenced within a study of shared clonotypes between healthy human individuals. For the study at large: CD8 memory received one plate per donor, CD8 naive two, CD4 memory three and CD4 naive three.

Repertoires were generated with immunoSEQ multiplex PCR, while TCRdb's copy carries only in-frame clones and drops some. The data contain some 1.5 million clones, about 96% of them seen just once; the ten biggest clones take up 0.95% to 1.5%. The donor population consisted of healthy HIV-negative adults with no recent acute infections or vaccinations. CDR3 length equals 15 residues. Trimming removed 5 bases from V and 4 bases from J, with 17 bases in between. The V gene's germline CDR1 is SEHNR and CDR2 FQNEAQ (reference sequence). The V call is TRBV7-9, the J call TRBJ1-1, with D maybe TRBD1 (5 bases). Sequencing input: naive CD4+ T cells sorted from blood. The sample's subset: CD45RA+ positively selected. The receptor was derived from a man aged 25 to 45 in good health. The CDR3: CASSTGGGRATEAFF. DNA of the CDR3: TGTGCCAGCAGCACCGGTGGGGGACGGGCCACTGAAGCTTTCTTT.